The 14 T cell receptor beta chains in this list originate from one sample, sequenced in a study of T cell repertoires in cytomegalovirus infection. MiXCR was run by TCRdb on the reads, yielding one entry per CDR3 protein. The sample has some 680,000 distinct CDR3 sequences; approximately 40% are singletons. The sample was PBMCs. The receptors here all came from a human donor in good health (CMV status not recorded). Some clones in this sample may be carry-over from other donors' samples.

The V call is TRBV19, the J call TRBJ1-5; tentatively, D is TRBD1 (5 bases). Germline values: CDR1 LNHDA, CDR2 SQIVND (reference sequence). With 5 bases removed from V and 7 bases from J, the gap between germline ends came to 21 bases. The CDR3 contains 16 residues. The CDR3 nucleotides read TGTGCCAGTAGTCCCATTGAGAGGGGCGCAGGACAGCCCCAGCATTTT. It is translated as CASSPIERGAGQPQHF.

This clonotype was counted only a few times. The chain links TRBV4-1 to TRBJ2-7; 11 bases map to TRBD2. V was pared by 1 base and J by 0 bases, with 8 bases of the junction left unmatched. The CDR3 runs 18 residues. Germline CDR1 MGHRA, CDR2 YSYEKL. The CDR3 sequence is CASSQGSSGGFSSYEQYF. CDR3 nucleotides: TGCGCCAGCAGCCAAGGCTCTAGCGGGGGGTTTAGCTCCTACGAGCAGTACTTC.

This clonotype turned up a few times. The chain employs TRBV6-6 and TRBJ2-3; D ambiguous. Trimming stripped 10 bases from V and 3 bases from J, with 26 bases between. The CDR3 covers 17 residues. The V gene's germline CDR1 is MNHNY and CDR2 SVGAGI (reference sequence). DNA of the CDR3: TGTGCCATCCCTACCCTCCCTTCTGTATTCTGGACAGATACGCAGTATTTT. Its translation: CAIPTLPSVFWTDTQYF.

The CDR3 sequence: CATSRRSPTSVAGELFF. DNA for the CDR3: TGTGCCACCAGCAGGAGGTCCCCGACTAGCGTCGCCGGGGAGCTGTTTTTT. The rearrangement links TRBV15 to TRBJ2-2, with 8 nucleotides matching TRBD2. J gave up 6 bases and V 3 bases, and 12 bases lay outside the gene matches. CDR3 length equals 17 residues. Germline V gives CDR1 LNHNV, CDR2 YYDKDF (reference sequence).

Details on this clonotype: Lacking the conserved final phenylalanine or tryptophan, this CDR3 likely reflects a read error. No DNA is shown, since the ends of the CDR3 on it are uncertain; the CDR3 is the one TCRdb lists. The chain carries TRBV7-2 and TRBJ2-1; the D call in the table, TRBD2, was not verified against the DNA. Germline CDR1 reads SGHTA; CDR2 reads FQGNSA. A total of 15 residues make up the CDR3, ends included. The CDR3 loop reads CASSLGLGRYNEQLL.

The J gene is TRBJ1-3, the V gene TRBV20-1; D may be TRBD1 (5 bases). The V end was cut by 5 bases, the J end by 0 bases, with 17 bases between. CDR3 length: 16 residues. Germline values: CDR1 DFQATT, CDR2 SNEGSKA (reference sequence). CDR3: CSAPGNFPPSGNTIYF. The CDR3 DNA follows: TGCAGTGCTCCAGGGAACTTCCCCCCCTCTGGAAACACCATATATTTT.

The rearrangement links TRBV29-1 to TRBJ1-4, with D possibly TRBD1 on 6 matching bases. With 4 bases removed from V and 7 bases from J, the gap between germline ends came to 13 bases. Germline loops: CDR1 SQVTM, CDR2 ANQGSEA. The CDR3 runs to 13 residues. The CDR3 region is CSVGRGSGEKLFF. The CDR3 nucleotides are TGCAGCGTTGGTAGGGGGTCGGGTGAAAAACTGTTTTTT.

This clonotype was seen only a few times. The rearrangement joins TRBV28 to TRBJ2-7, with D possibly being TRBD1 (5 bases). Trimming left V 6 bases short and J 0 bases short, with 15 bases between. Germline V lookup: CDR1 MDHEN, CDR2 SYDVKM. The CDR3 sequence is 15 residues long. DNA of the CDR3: TGTGCCAGCAGCAGTGGGGCCATAAACTCCTACGAGCAGTACTTC. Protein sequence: CASSSGAINSYEQYF. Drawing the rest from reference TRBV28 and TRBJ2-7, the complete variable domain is DVKVTQSSRYLVKRTGEKVFLECVQDMDHENMFWYRQDPGLGLRLIYFSYDVKMKEKGDIPEGYSVSREKKERFSLILESASTNQTSMYLCASSSGAINSYEQYFGPGTRLTVT.

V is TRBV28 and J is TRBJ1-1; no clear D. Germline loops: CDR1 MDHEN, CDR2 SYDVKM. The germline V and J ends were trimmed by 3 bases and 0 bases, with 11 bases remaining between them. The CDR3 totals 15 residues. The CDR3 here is CASSFVGSVNTEAFF. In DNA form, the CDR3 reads TGTGCCAGCAGTTTTGTAGGGTCGGTGAACACTGAAGCTTTCTTT.

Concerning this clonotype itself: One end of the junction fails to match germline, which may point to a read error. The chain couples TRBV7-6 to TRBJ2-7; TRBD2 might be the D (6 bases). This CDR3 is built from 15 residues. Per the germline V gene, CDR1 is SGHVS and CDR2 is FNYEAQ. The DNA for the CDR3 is TGTGCTAGCAGCCCGTCAAACGGGGGAAGTGGAGAGCAGTACTTC. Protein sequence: CASSPSNGGSGEQYF.

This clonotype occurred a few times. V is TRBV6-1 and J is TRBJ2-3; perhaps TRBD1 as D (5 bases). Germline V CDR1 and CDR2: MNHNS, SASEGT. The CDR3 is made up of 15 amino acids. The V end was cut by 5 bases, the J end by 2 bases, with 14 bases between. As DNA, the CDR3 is TGTGCCAGCAGTCCCCAGGGCGGATACACAGATACGCAGTATTTT. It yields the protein CASSPQGGYTDTQYF.

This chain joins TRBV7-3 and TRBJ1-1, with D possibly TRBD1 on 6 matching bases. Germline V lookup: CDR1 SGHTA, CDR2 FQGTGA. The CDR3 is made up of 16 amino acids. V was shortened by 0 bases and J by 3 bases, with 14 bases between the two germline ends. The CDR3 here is CASSLTPGQADTEAFF. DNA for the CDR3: TGTGCCAGCAGCTTAACCCCGGGACAAGCTGACACTGAAGCTTTCTTT.

The CDR3 loop reads CSAFKRGGKGGYTF. CDR3 DNA: TGCAGTGCTTTTAAACGAGGGGGTAAAGGTGGCTACACCTTC. The rearrangement links TRBV20-1 to TRBJ1-2; D is perhaps TRBD1 (6 bases). This CDR3 contains 14 residues. The germline V and J ends were trimmed by 5 bases and 7 bases, with 20 bases remaining between them. Germline CDR1 DFQATT, CDR2 SNEGSKA (reference sequence).

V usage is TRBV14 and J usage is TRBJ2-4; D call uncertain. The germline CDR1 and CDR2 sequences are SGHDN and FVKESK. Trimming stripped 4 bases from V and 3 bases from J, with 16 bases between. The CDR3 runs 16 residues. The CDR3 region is CASSLHITAVKNIQYF. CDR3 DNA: TGTGCCAGCAGCCTCCATATTACAGCAGTCAAAAACATTCAGTACTTC.